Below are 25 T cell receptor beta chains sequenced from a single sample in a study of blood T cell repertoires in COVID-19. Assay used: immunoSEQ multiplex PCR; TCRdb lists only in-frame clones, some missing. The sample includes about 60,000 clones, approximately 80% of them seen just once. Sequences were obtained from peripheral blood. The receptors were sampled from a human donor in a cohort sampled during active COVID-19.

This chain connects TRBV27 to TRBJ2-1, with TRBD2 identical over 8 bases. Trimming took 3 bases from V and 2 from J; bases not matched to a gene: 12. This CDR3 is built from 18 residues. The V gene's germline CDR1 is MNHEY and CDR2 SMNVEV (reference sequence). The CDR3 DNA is TGTGCCAGCAGTTTGTTGGGAAGCGGGAGAAGGACCTACAATGAGCAGTTCTTC. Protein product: CASSLLGSGRRTYNEQFF.

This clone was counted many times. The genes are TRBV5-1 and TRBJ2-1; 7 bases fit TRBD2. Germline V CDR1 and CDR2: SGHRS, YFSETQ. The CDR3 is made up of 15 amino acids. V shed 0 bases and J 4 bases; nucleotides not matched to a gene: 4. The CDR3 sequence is CASSLVLANYNEQFF. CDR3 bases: TGCGCCAGCAGCTTGGTACTAGCGAATTACAATGAGCAGTTCTTC.

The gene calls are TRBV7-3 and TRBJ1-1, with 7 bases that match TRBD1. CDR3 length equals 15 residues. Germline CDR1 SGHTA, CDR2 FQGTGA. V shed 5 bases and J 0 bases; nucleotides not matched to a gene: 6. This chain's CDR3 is CASSPQTGLNTEAFF. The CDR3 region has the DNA TGTGCCAGCAGCCCACAGACAGGGTTGAACACTGAAGCTTTCTTT.

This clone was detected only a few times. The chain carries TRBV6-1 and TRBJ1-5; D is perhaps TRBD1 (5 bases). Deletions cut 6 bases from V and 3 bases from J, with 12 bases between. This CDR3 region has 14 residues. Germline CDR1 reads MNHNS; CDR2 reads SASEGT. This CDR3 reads CASSPDSYNQPQHF. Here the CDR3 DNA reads TGTGCCAGCAGCCCCGACAGCTACAATCAGCCCCAGCATTTT.

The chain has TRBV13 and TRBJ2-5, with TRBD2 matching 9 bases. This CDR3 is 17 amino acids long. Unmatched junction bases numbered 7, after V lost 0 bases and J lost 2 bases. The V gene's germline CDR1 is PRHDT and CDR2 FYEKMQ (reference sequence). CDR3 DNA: TGTGCCAGCAGCTTAGGCCGGGATAGCGGGGGACAAGAGACCCAGTACTTC. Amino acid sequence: CASSLGRDSGGQETQYF.

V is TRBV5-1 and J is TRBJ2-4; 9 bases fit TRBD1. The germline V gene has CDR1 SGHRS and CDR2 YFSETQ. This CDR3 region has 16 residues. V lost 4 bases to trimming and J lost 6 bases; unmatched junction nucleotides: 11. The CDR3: CASSLSGDRVVNIQYF. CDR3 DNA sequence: TGCGCCAGCAGCCTATCGGGGGACAGGGTAGTAAACATTCAGTACTTC.

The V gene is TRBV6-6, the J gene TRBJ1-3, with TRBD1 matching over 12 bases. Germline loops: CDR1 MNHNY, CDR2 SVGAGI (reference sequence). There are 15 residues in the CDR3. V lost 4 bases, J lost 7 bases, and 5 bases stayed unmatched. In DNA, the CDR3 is TGTGCCAGCAGTTCGGGACAGGGGGCTTGGAACACCATATATTTT. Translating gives CASSSGQGAWNTIYF.

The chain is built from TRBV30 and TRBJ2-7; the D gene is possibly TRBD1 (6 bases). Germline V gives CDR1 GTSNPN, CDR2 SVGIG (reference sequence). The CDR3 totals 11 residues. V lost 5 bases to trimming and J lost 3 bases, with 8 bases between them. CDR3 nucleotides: TGTGCCTGGGGGACACTCTACGAGCAGTACTTC. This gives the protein CAWGTLYEQYF.

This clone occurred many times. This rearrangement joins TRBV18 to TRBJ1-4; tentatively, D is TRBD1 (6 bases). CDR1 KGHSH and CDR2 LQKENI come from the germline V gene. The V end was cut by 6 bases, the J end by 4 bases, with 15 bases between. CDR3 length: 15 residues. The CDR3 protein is CASSPRGQSNEKLFF. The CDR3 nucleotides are TGTGCCAGCTCCCCCAGAGGACAGAGTAATGAAAAACTGTTTTTT.

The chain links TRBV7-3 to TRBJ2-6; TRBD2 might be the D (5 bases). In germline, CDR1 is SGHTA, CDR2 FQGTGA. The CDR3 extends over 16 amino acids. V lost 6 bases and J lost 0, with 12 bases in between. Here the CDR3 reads CASRTAAGSGANVLTF. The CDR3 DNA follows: TGTGCCAGCAGGACCGCGGCGGGCTCTGGGGCCAACGTCCTGACTTTC.

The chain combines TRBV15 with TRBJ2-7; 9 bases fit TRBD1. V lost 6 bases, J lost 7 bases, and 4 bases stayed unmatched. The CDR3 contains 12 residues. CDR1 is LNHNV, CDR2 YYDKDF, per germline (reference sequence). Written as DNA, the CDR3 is TGTGCCACCAGGGGACAGGGTGGGGAGCAGTACTTC. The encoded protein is CATRGQGGEQYF. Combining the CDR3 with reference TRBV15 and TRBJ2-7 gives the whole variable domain DAMVIQNPRYQVTQFGKPVTLSCSQTLNHNVMYWYQQKSSQAPKLLFHYYDKDFNNEADTPDNFQSRRPNTSFCFLDIRSPGLGDTAMYLCATRGQGGEQYFGPGTRLTVT.

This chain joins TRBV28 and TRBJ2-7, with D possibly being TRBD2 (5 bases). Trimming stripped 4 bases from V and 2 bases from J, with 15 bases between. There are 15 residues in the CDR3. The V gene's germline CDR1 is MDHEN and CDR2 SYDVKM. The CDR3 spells CASSSLDGMAYEQYF. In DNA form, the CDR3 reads TGTGCCAGCAGTTCCCTCGACGGGATGGCCTACGAGCAGTACTTC.

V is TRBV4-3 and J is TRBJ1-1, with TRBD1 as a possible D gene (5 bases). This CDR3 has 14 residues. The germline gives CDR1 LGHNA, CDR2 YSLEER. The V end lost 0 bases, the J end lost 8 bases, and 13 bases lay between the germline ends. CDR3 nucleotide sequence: TGCGCCAGCAGCCAAGAATACAGGTCCCTCGAAGCTTTCTTT. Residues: CASSQEYRSLEAFF.

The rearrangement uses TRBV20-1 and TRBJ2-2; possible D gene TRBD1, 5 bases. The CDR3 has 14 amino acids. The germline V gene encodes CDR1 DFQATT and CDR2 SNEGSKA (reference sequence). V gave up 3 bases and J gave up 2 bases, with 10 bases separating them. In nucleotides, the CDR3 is TGCAGTGCTAGTTCGTGGACAAACACCGGGGAGCTGTTTTTT. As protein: CSASSWTNTGELFF.

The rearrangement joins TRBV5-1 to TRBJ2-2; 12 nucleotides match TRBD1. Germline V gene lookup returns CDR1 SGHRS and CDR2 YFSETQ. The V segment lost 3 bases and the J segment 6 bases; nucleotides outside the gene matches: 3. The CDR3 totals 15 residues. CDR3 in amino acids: CASSSRDRGPGELFF. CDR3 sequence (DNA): TGCGCCAGCAGCTCCCGGGACAGGGGGCCCGGGGAGCTGTTTTTT.

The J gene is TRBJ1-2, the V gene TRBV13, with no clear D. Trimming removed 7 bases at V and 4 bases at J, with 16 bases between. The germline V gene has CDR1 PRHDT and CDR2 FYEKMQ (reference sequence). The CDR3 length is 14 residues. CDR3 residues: CASTSQTSRYGYTF. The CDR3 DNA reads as TGTGCCAGCACTTCACAGACGTCTCGCTATGGCTACACCTTC.

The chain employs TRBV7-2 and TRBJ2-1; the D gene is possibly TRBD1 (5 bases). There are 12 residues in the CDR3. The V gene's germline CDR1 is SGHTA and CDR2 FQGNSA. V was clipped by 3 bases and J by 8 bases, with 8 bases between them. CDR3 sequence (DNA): TGTGCCAGCAGCTTGACCAGGGATGAGCAGTTCTTC. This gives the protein CASSLTRDEQFF.

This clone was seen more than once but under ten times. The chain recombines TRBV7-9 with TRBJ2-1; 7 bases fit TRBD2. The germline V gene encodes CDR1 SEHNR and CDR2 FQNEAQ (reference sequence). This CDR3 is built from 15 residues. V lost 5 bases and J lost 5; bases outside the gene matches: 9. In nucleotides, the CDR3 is TGTGCCAGCAGCCAGACTAGCACGGGTAACAATGAGCAGTTCTTC. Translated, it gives CASSQTSTGNNEQFF.

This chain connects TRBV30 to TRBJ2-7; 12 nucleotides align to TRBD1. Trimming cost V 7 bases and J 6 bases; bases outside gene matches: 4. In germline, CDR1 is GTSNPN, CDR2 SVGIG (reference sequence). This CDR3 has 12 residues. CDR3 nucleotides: TGTGCCTTGGGGACAGGGGGCTTCGAGCAGTACTTC. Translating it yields CALGTGGFEQYF.

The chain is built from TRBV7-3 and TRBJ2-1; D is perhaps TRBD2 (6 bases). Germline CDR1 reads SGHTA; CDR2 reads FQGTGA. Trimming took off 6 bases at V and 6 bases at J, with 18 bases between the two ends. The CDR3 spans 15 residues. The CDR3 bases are TGTGCCAGCAGTCCCAACCGGGACTCACCCAATGAGCAGTTCTTC. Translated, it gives CASSPNRDSPNEQFF.

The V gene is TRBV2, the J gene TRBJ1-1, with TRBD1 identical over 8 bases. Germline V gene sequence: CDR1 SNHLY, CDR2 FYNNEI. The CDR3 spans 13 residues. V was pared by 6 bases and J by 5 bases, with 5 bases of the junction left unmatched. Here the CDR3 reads CASRGTGQTEAFF. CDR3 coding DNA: TGTGCCAGCAGAGGGACAGGTCAAACTGAAGCTTTCTTT.

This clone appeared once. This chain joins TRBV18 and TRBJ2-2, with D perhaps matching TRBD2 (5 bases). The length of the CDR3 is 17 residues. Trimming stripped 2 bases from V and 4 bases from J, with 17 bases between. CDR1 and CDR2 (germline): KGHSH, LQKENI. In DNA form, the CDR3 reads TGTGCCAGCTCACCAAAGCAGACCAAAAGCGGCACCGGGGAGCTGTTTTTT. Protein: CASSPKQTKSGTGELFF.

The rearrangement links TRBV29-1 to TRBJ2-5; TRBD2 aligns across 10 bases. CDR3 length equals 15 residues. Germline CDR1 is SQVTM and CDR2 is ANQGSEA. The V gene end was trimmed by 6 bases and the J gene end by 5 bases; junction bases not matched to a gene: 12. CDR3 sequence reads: CSVETSGASFETQYF. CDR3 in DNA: TGCAGCGTGGAAACTAGCGGGGCCTCTTTTGAGACCCAGTACTTC.

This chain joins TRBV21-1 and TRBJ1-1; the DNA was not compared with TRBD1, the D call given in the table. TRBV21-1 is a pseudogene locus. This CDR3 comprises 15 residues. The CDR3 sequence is CASSGTGGDGNEAFF. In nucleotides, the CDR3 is TGTGCCAGCAGTGGGACAGGGGGGGACGGAAATGAAGCTTTCTTT.

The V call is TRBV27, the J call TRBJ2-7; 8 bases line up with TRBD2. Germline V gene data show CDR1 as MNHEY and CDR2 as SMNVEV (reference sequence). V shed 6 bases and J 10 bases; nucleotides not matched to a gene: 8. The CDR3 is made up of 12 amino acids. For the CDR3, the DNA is TGTGCCAGCAGGCAACCGGGACTAGTTCAGTACTTC. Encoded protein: CASRQPGLVQYF.